This is a list of T cell receptor beta chains from one sample in a study of CD8 T cells in Susac syndrome. One entry per CDR3 protein, called by TCRdb with MiXCR from the immunoSEQ multiplex PCR reads. This sample has some 170,000 distinct CDR3 sequences, with roughly 94% found just once. Material for sequencing was CD4+ T cells from PBMCs. These receptors all come from a human donor with Susac syndrome. Each CDR3 is given with its conserved first and last residue. D genes are given only for firm matches. A clone size is listed for some rows: how often the clone was seen (once, few, many), or a class if it is expanded.

D gene,J gene,clone size,V gene,CDR3 protein,CDR3 DNA
TRBD2,TRBJ2-2,NA,TRBV12-3/TRBV12-4,CASRGGAGGLNGELFF,TGTGCCAGCAGAGGAGGAGCGGGGGGGCTTAACGGGGAGCTGTTTTTT
NA,TRBJ1-5,NA,TRBV12-3/TRBV12-4,CASSLGGGVAQPQHF,TGTGCCAGCAGTCTCGGTGGGGGAGTCGCCCAGCCCCAGCATTTT
TRBD2,TRBJ2-3,NA,TRBV20-1,CSARRRGYTDTQYF,TGCAGTGCTAGGAGGCGGGGGTACACAGATACGCAGTATTTT
NA,TRBJ2-7,NA,TRBV7-9,CASSLANQQYF,TGTGCCAGCAGCTTAGCGAACCAGCAGTACTTC
TRBD2,TRBJ2-7,NA,TRBV20-1,CSARGELAGISYEQYF,TGCAGTGCTAGAGGGGAACTAGCGGGTATCTCCTACGAGCAGTACTTC
TRBD2,TRBJ2-7,NA,TRBV27,CASSSLRTSTSPYEQYF,TGTGCCAGCAGTTCCTTAAGGACCTCGACTAGCCCCTACGAGCAGTACTTC
TRBD2,TRBJ2-3,NA,TRBV24-1,CATSDWASGSPDTQYF,TGTGCCACCAGTGATTGGGCTAGCGGGAGTCCAGATACGCAGTATTTT
NA,TRBJ1-1,NA,TRBV20-1,CSALQWAATTEAFF,TGCAGTGCCCTCCAGTGGGCGGCAACCACTGAAGCTTTCTTT
TRBD2,TRBJ2-5,NA,TRBV20-1,CSASGTSPETQYF,TGCAGTGCATCCGGGACTAGCCCGGAGACCCAGTACTTC
NA,TRBJ2-1,NA,TRBV7-9,CASSLEGDNEQFF,TGTGCCAGCAGCTTAGAAGGGGACAATGAGCAGTTCTTC
TRBD2,TRBJ2-7,NA,TRBV20-1,CSARLAGAYEQYF,TGCAGTGCTCGACTAGCGGGGGCCTACGAGCAGTACTTC
NA,TRBJ1-3,once,TRBV2,CASSRRSGTAGNTIYF,TGTGCCAGCAGTCGACGTTCCGGGACGGCTGGAAACACCATATATTTT
NA,TRBJ1-1,NA,TRBV12-3/TRBV12-4,CASSLSWAGPEAFF,TGTGCCAGCAGTTTATCGTGGGCAGGTCCAGAAGCTTTCTTT
NA,TRBJ1-5,NA,TRBV19,CASSTHGQPQHF,TGTGCCAGTAGTACGCACGGACAGCCCCAGCATTTT
NA,TRBJ2-1,NA,TRBV28,CAGKEQGGNEQFF,TGTGCCGGGAAGGAACAGGGAGGCAATGAGCAGTTCTTC
NA,TRBJ2-7,NA,TRBV2,CASSRTSRDEQYF,TGTGCCAGCAGTCGGACATCAAGAGACGAGCAGTACTTC
TRBD2,TRBJ2-5,NA,TRBV7-2,CASSRPGLAETQYF,TGTGCCAGCAGTCGACCGGGACTAGCAGAGACCCAGTACTTC
NA,TRBJ1-5,NA,TRBV18,CASSPRDTGQPQHF,TGTGCCAGCTCACCACGGGACACAGGTCAGCCCCAGCATTTT
NA,TRBJ2-1,NA,TRBV3-1,CASRPRDTYNEQFF,TGTGCCAGCCGACCACGGGATACCTACAATGAGCAGTTCTTC
NA,TRBJ1-2,NA,TRBV29-1,CSVDYGGQGKGYTF,TGCAGCGTTGACTACGGAGGGCAGGGGAAAGGCTACACCTTC
TRBD2,TRBJ2-7,NA,TRBV12-3/TRBV12-4,CASSLFLAGVSEQYF,TGTGCCAGCAGTTTATTTCTAGCGGGAGTTAGCGAGCAGTACTTC
NA,TRBJ2-2,NA,TRBV9,CASSVAGEGTGELFF,TGTGCCAGCAGCGTAGCAGGGGAAGGCACCGGGGAGCTGTTTTTT
NA,TRBJ1-1,NA,TRBV19,CASSITGNTEAFF,TGTGCCAGTAGCATAACAGGGAACACTGAAGCTTTCTTT
NA,TRBJ2-3,NA,TRBV7-2,CASSLTGTDTQYF,TGTGCCAGCAGCTTAACTGGTACAGATACGCAGTATTTT
NA,TRBJ2-3,NA,TRBV21-1,CASSSEQGAKEDTQYF,TGTGCCAGCAGCAGCGAACAGGGGGCAAAGGAAGATACGCAGTATTTT
NA,TRBJ2-5,NA,TRBV20-1,CSAPRLGQETQYF,TGCAGTGCTCCCCGGCTGGGGCAAGAGACCCAGTACTTC
NA,TRBJ1-5,NA,TRBV20-1,CSASGTLSNQPQHF,TGCAGTGCTTCGGGGACATTAAGCAATCAGCCCCAGCATTTT
NA,TRBJ2-1,NA,TRBV19,CASSIGDEQFF,TGTGCCAGTAGTATCGGGGATGAGCAGTTCTTC
NA,TRBJ2-7,NA,TRBV6-5,CASSPMGRSYEQYF,TGTGCCAGCAGCCCTATGGGGCGATCCTACGAGCAGTACTTC
NA,TRBJ2-1,NA,TRBV25-1,CASTRVGEQFF,TGTGCCAGCACCAGGGTCGGTGAGCAGTTCTTC
NA,TRBJ2-3,NA,TRBV3-1,CASSQGQGRKQYF,TGTGCCAGCAGCCAAGGTCAGGGGAGGAAGCAGTATTTT
NA,TRBJ1-5,once,TRBV21-1,CASSIFRRGNQPQHF,TGTGCCAGCAGCATATTCCGGAGGGGCAATCAGCCCCAGCATTTT
NA,TRBJ1-1,NA,TRBV2,CASSETRVNTEAFF,TGTGCCAGCAGTGAAACTAGGGTTAACACTGAAGCTTTCTTT
TRBD1,TRBJ1-2,NA,TRBV29-1,CSVAGQGGGGYTF,TGCAGCGTAGCAGGACAGGGGGGAGGGGGCTACACCTTC
NA,TRBJ1-5,NA,TRBV15,CATSRDRVGLHQPQHF,TGTGCCACCAGCAGAGATAGGGTTGGGTTGCATCAGCCCCAGCATTTT
NA,TRBJ2-5,NA,TRBV27,CASSNSYQETQYF,TGTGCCAGCTCCAACAGTTACCAAGAGACCCAGTACTTC
NA,TRBJ1-4,NA,TRBV20-1,CSARAVGAKLFF,TGCAGTGCTAGAGCAGTGGGAGCAAAACTGTTTTTT
NA,TRBJ1-2,NA,TRBV30,CAWSRSLSYGYTF,TGTGCCTGGAGTAGGTCCCTCTCTTATGGCTACACCTTC
NA,TRBJ2-7,NA,TRBV10-3,CAISADSRLPYEQYF,TGTGCCATCAGCGCCGACAGTCGACTCCCCTACGAGCAGTACTTC
TRBD1,TRBJ2-2,NA,TRBV6-1,CASSENRGPTGELFF,TGTGCCAGCAGTGAAAATAGGGGGCCCACCGGGGAGCTGTTTTTT